One and the same sample provided the 3 T cell receptor beta chains below, sequenced in a study of T cell responses to AZD1222 COVID-19 vaccine (dated by TCRdb to the early 2020s). The time point label here, explained by the study, means: baseline before first vaccination. Libraries were built with the immunoSEQ multiplex PCR assay. Entries here come from immuneACCESS through TCRdb and include only in-frame sequences with V and J called. Some clones fail to appear in such tables; in the studies checked, an unresolved V gene covers under half of the shortfall, and the cause of the remainder is unknown. The sample has about 170,000 clones on record, approximately 95% of them singletons. About 3.9% of the sample lies in the top ten. The source material was peripheral blood, sampled on day 0 of AZD1222 vaccination. These receptors were taken from an adult in good health.

The chain combines TRBV7-9 with TRBJ2-3, with D maybe TRBD1 (5 bases). CDR1 and CDR2 from the germline V gene are SEHNR and FQNEAQ (reference sequence). The CDR3 contains 15 residues. V was clipped by 6 bases and J by 1 base, with 14 bases between them. CDR3 nucleotides: TGTGCCAGCAGATTTAAGGGCAGGGGCACAGATACGCAGTATTTT. It yields the protein CASRFKGRGTDTQYF.

The chain couples TRBV7-7 to TRBJ2-2; the D gene is possibly TRBD1 (6 bases). V was clipped by 5 bases and J by 0 bases, with 10 bases between them. The CDR3 has 15 amino acids. Germline loops: CDR1 SSHAT, CDR2 FNYEAQ (reference sequence). CDR3 nucleotide sequence: TGTGCCAGCAGCCCACAGGGTACGAACACCGGGGAGCTGTTTTTT. Residues: CASSPQGTNTGELFF.

The rearrangement uses TRBV27 and TRBJ2-1; 7 positions match TRBD2. V shed 2 bases, J shed 2 bases, and the junction held 6 bases outside the gene matches. The CDR3 runs 16 residues. Germline CDR1 and CDR2: MNHEY and SMNVEV (reference sequence). The CDR3 DNA reads as TGTGCCAGCAGTTTAGTGGGCGGGAGCCCCTACAATGAGCAGTTCTTC. Protein sequence: CASSLVGGSPYNEQFF.